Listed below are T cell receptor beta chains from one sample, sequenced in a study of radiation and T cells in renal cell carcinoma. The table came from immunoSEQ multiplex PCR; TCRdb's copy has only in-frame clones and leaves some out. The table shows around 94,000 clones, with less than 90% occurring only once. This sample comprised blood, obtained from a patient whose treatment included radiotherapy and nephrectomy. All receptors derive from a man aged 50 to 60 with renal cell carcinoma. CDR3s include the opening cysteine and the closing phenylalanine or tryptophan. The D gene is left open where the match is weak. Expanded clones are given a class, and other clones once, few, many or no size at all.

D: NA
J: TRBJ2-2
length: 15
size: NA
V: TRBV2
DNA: TGTGCCAGCAGTGCGGGAGAGCTAGCCCCCGGGGAGCTGTTTTTT
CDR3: CASSAGELAPGELFF

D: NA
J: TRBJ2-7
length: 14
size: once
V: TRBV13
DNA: TGTGCCAGCAGCTCCGAGATATCCACCTACGAGCAGTACTTC
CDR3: CASSSEISTYEQYF

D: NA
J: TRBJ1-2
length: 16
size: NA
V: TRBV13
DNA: TGTGCCAGCAGCTTCCGGGCGGAAAAAGCTAACTATGGCTACACCTTC
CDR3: CASSFRAEKANYGYTF

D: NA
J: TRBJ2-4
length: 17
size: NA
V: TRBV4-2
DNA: NA
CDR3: CASSQVWERDGENIQYF

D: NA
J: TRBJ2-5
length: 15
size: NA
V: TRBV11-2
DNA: TGTGCCAGCAGCTTAGTTGGGGGAGAAGGGGAGACCCAGTACTTC
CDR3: CASSLVGGEGETQYF

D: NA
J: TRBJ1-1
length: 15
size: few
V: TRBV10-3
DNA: TGTGCCATCAGTGAGTCGAGTGGGACGGACACTGAAGCTTTCTTT
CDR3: CAISESSGTDTEAFF

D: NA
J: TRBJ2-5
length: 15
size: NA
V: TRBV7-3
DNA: TGTGCCAGCAGCTTAGGGGTCAGGGGAGGAGAGACCCAGTACTTC
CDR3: CASSLGVRGGETQYF

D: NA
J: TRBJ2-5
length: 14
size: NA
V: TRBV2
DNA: TGTGCCAGCAGTGAAGCGACAGTAAGGGAGACCCAGTACTTC
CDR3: CASSEATVRETQYF

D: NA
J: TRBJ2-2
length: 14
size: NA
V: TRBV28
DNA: TGTGCCAGCAGTTTAGGTTCAGGGCGAGGGGAGCTGTTTTTT
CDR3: CASSLGSGRGELFF

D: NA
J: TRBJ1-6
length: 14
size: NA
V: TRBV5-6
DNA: TGTGCCAGCAGCTTCAGGCATCCTCCATCACCCCTCCACTTT
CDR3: CASSFRHPPSPLHF

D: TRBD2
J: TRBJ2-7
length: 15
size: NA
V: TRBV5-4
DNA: TGTGCCAGCAGCCCTAGCGGGAGGGGTATCTACGAGCAGTACTTC
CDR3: CASSPSGRGIYEQYF

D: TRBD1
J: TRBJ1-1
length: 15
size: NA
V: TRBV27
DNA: TGTGCCAGCAGTTTATTTTTTGGACAGGAGATTGGAGCTTTCTTT
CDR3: CASSLFFGQEIGAFF

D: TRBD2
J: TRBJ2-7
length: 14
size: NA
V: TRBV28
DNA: TGTGCCAGCAGTTCTGGCGGGAGGGCTTACGAGCAGTACTTC
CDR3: CASSSGGRAYEQYF

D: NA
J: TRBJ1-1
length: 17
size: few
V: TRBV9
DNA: TGTGCCAGCAGCGTAGCCGTTGGGCAGACGGTGAACACTGAAGCTTTCTTT
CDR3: CASSVAVGQTVNTEAFF

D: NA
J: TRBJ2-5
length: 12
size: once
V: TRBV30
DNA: TGTGCCTGGAGTATGGGAGGAGAGACCCAGTACTTC
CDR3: CAWSMGGETQYF

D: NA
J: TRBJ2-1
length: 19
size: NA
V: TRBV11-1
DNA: TGTGCCAGCAGCTTATCCCAGCGGTCAGCAATTAGCTCCTACAATGAGCAGTTCTTC
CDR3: CASSLSQRSAISSYNEQFF

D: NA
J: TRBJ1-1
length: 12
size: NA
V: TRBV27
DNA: TGTGCCAGCAGTCCCGGCGACACTGAAGCTTTCTTT
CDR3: CASSPGDTEAFF

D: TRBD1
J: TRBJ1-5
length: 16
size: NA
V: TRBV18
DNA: TGTGCCAGCTCACCGTCCCGACAGGGAGATAATCAGCCCCAGCATTTT
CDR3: CASSPSRQGDNQPQHF

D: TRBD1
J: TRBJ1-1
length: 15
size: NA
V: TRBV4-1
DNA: TGCGCCAGCAGCCGCGGACAGGGGGTGAACACTGAAGCTTTCTTT
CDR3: CASSRGQGVNTEAFF

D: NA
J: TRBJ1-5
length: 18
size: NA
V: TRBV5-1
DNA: TGCGCCAGCAGCCTCGGGGCGGCGTCACAGTATAGCAATCAGCCCCAGCATTTT
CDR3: CASSLGAASQYSNQPQHF

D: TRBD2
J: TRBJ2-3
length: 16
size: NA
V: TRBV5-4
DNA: TGTGCCAGCAGCGGTGCCGGGACTACTAGCACAGATACGCAGTATTTT
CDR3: CASSGAGTTSTDTQYF

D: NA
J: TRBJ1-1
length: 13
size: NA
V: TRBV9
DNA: TGTGCCAGCAGCGTCGCGCAGGGAACTGAAGCTTTCTTT
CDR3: CASSVAQGTEAFF

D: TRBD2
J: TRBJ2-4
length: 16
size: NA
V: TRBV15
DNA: TGTGCCACCAGCGGGACTAGCAGAATAGCCAAAAACATTCAGTACTTC
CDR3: CATSGTSRIAKNIQYF

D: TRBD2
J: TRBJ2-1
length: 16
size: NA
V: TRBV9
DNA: TGTGCCAGCAGCCTCCGCGGAGCGGGGGGCGAGAATGAGCAGTTCTTC
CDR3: CASSLRGAGGENEQFF

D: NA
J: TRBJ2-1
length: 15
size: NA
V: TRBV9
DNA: TGTGCCAGCAGCGGGTACTTGGGCTCCTACAATGAGCAGTTCTTC
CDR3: CASSGYLGSYNEQFF

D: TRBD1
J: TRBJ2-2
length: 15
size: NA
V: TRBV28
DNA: TGTGCCAGCAGTTTAGACAGGCCACAGGGGCGGGAGCTGTTTTTT
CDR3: CASSLDRPQGRELFF

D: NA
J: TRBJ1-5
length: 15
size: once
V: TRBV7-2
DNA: TGTGCCAGCAGCTTACAAAGGTCCCGGAATCAGCCCCAGCATTTT
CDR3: CASSLQRSRNQPQHF

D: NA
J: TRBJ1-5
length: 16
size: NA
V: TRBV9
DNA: TGTGCCAGCAGCGTCGGATCAGGAGGGCAGGATCAGCCCCAGCATTTT
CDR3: CASSVGSGGQDQPQHF

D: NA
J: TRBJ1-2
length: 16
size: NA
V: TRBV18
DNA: TGTGCCAGCTCACCAGGGATGAGAACTGCTAACTATGGCTACACCTTC
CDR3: CASSPGMRTANYGYTF

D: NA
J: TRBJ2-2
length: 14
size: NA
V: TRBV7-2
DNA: TGTGCCAGCAGATACCAGGGAAGCGCCGGGGAGCTGTTTTTT
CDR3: CASRYQGSAGELFF

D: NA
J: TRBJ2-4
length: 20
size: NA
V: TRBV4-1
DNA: TGCGCCAGCAGCCTCACATTCCGAACGACAGGACCTCCTACCAAAAACATTCAGTACTTC
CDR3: CASSLTFRTTGPPTKNIQYF

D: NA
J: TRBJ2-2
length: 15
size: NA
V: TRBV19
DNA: TGTGCCAGTCGCGACGCCGGGACGATCACCGGGGAGCTGTTTTTT
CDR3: CASRDAGTITGELFF